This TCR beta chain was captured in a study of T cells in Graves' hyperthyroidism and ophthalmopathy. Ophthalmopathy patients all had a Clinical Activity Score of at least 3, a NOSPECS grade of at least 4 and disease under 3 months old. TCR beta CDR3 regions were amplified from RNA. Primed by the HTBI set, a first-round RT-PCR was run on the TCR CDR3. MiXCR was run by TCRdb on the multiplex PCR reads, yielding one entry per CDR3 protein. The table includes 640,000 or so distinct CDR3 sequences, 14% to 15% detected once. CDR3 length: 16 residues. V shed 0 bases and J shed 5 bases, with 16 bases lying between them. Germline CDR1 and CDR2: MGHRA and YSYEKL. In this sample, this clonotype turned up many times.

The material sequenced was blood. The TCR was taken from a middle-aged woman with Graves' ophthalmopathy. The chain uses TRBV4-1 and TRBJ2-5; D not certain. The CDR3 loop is CASSQDGESLGETQYF. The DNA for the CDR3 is TGCGCCAGCAGCCAAGATGGTGAATCTTTGGGGGAGACCCAGTACTTC.